This T cell receptor (beta chain) was identified in a study of early T cells in non-severe SARS-CoV-2 infection (dated by TCRdb to the early 2020s). Background for the entire study: TCR sequencing used bulk RNA from unsorted whole blood, so alpha and beta chains could not be paired.

General study outcomes and caveats: VDJdb matching was skewed toward anti-spike CD8 responses and likely underestimated virus-specific expansions, missing private and CD4 specificities.

For this clonotype: No cognate antigen has been identified for it. Per-base quality was not reported, and no clone a single base away is much larger than it.

The CDR3, cysteine through phenylalanine, is 13 amino acids long. The retained sequence is limited to the CDR3, 39 bases, with the frame set at the first base. V is reduced by 3 bases and J by 7 bases, leaving a spacing of 12 bases between them. This was a case-control study nested in a cohort of healthcare workers in London, UK, who had nasopharyngeal swab PCR tests and blood samples taken every week. Healthcare workers were enrolled in the week of the UK lockdown, from 23 to 31 March 2020, and were followed every week for up to roughly 15 weeks. Libraries were prepared through 5' RACE. TCRdb lists the instrument as NextSeq 500. In the TCR library protocol, unique molecular identifiers were attached to individual cDNA molecules to correct for PCR bias and sequencing error. TCR alpha and beta chains were both sequenced, and the abundances of alpha and beta sequences in each sample were closely correlated with each other. For the original study's pipeline: V gene, J gene and CDR3 annotation of TCR sequences was performed with Decombinator V4. Expanded TCRs were defined as changing significantly between any two time points under a Poisson model with p below 0.0001. TCR abundances were normalised to the total number of TCRs sequenced per sample and were expressed as counts per million. MAIT TCRs were defined by TRAV1-2 paired with TRAJ12, TRAJ20 or TRAJ33, and iNKT TCRs by TRAV10 paired with TRAJ18. VDJdb, accessed on 1 November 2021, was searched for TCRs annotated for CMV, EBV and SARS-CoV-2, and TCRs annotated for more than one antigen were excluded. TCRdb redid the processing of the public reads, applying fastp at Q25 and MiXCR, and retained in-frame beta chains. Rows merge per CDR3 protein into single entries with the most common DNA and genes. The V and J calls and clone size come from TCRdb's table, not from the authors' own analysis. The sample table shows 95,000 to 150,000 distinct CDR3 sequences, and more than 12% are seen once. Just over 20% of the sample is taken by the ten largest.

The sequenced sample consisted of whole blood. This chain joins TRBV12-3 or TRBV12-4 to TRBJ1-1; too little of a D gene remains to name it. The receptor's source is an adult who was a healthcare worker with PCR-confirmed SARS-CoV-2 infection or an uninfected control (not recorded which). The CDR3 corresponds to CASSFKGRGEAFF. The nucleotide sequence is given as TGTGCCAGCAGTTTTAAGGGCCGGGGTGAAGCTTTCTTT.